Shown below are 20 T cell receptor beta chains from a single sample sequenced in a study of shared clonotypes between healthy human individuals. Sequencing used immunoSEQ multiplex PCR; TCRdb keeps in-frame clones, though not all of them. This table holds 2 million to 2.5 million clones, 90% to 95% found once. Sequenced sample: naive CD4+ T cells from PBMCs. The sample's subset: CD45RA+ positively selected. Receptors originate from a man younger than 35 in good health. Some clones in this sample may be carry-over from other donors' samples.

This chain joins TRBV6-1 and TRBJ2-3, with 11 bases fitting TRBD2. The CDR3 runs to 17 residues. Trimming removed 0 bases from V and 2 bases from J; junction bases left unmatched: 4. The germline V gene has CDR1 MNHNS and CDR2 SASEGT. The CDR3: CASSEAATSGATDTQYF. In nucleotides, the CDR3 is TGTGCCAGCAGTGAAGCCGCGACTAGCGGGGCCACAGATACGCAGTATTTT.

V usage is TRBV6-5 and J usage is TRBJ2-4; 10 bases match TRBD2. CDR1 is MNHEY, CDR2 SVGAGI, per germline. The CDR3 spans 15 residues. The junction had 5 bases not matched to a gene; V was cut back by 2 bases and J by 7 bases. CDR3 DNA sequence: TGTGCCAGCAGTTACCCAGCGGGAGGGGCGAACATTCAGTACTTC. It specifies CASSYPAGGANIQYF.

This clone is a singleton in its sample. The chain has TRBV21-1 and TRBJ1-1. TRBV21-1 is designated a pseudogene. The CDR3 totals 14 residues. The CDR3 DNA is TGTGCCAGGAGATCGGGGGGCGAGGGCACTGAAGCTTTCTTT. This translates into CARRSGGEGTEAFF.

The chain employs TRBV11-3 and TRBJ2-3; TRBD1 matches 7 bases. V was pared by 5 bases and J by 4 bases, with 9 bases of the junction left unmatched. CDR1 is SGHNT and CDR2 is YENEEA in the germline V gene. CDR3 length equals 15 residues. The CDR3 coding sequence is TGTGCCAGCAGCCAGGGGGACGCACAGGCAGATACGCAGTATTTT. Residues: CASSQGDAQADTQYF.

The V gene is TRBV7-3, the J gene TRBJ2-6, with D perhaps assigned TRBD1 or TRBD2 (6 bases each). Trimming shortened V by 1 base and J by 3 bases, and 16 bases separated the two germline ends. The CDR3 runs 18 residues. In germline, CDR1 is SGHTA, CDR2 FQGTGA. CDR3 bases: TGTGCCAGCAGCTTAATACCCCACGGAGGGGGTGGGGCCAACGTCCTGACTTTC. This gives the protein CASSLIPHGGGGANVLTF.

The V and J genes are TRBV5-4 and TRBJ2-5; D is unresolved. The CDR3 consists of 14 residues. V was clipped by 0 bases and J by 0 bases, with 6 bases between them. Germline values: CDR1 SGHNT, CDR2 YYREEE (reference sequence). The CDR3, as DNA: TGTGCCAGCAGCTTGGCACAGAACCAAGAGACCCAGTACTTC. Translating it yields CASSLAQNQETQYF.

This chain links TRBV18 with TRBJ2-7, with D maybe TRBD2 (6 bases). CDR1 and CDR2 (germline): KGHSH, LQKENI. Between the trimmed V and J ends, which lost 3 bases and 5 bases, there was a span of 14 bases. This CDR3 has 14 residues. The CDR3 region is CASSPPGVFDEQYF. The CDR3 DNA follows: TGTGCCAGCTCACCGCCGGGAGTCTTCGACGAGCAGTACTTC.

In the case of this clone: At the DNA level, this CDR3 is encoded by other sequences in the same sample as well. The CDR3 spells CASSNQGSTGELFF. The CDR3 DNA sequence: TGTGCCAGTAGTAACCAGGGGAGCACCGGGGAGCTGTTTTTT. This chain connects TRBV19 to TRBJ2-2; weak D call: TRBD1 (6 bases). Germline V gene lookup returns CDR1 LNHDA and CDR2 SQIVND (reference sequence). The CDR3 runs to 14 residues. The V and J ends lost 4 bases and 4 bases respectively, with 10 bases between them.

Regarding this clone: Other DNA sequences from this sample encode an identical CDR3 as well. This chain uses TRBV2 with TRBJ1-1; D uncertain. Trimming removed 2 bases from V and 2 bases from J, with 6 bases in between. The CDR3 is 13 residues long. Germline loops: CDR1 SNHLY, CDR2 FYNNEI. The CDR3 spells CASSEWVNTEAFF. The DNA of the CDR3 is TGTGCCAGCAGTGAATGGGTTAACACTGAAGCTTTCTTT.

V and J are TRBV27 and TRBJ2-2; D is uncertain. Trimming left V 6 bases short and J 7 bases short, with 24 bases between. The CDR3 length is 17 residues. CDR1 is MNHEY and CDR2 is SMNVEV in the germline V gene (reference sequence). CDR3 DNA sequence: TGTGCCAGCAGCACCCGGTTTAACCCTATAAATGGCGGGGAGCTGTTTTTT. Protein product: CASSTRFNPINGGELFF.

This clone was recorded only once. The same CDR3 also results from other DNA sequences found in this sample. The gene calls are TRBV18 and TRBJ1-1; unclear D gene. From germline, CDR1 is KGHSH and CDR2 LQKENI. The V end lost 3 bases, the J end lost 5 bases, and 10 bases lay between the germline ends. The CDR3 consists of 13 residues. The CDR3 is CASSPRGRTEAFF. The CDR3 nucleotides are TGTGCCAGCTCACCCCGGGGTAGGACTGAAGCTTTCTTT.

A remark on this clone: The sample carries other DNA sequences with the same CDR3. The CDR3, as DNA: TGTGCCACCAGCAGAGTCGGGCGGGTAGAGACCCAGTACTTC. Amino acid sequence: CATSRVGRVETQYF. The chain has TRBV15 and TRBJ2-5, with a tentative D call TRBD2 (5 bases). V was clipped by 1 base and J by 4 bases, with 10 bases between them. Germline loops: CDR1 LNHNV, CDR2 YYDKDF (reference sequence). This CDR3 comprises 14 residues.

V gene TRBV7-3 combines with J gene TRBJ2-2; D not certain. V was shortened by 2 bases and J by 0 bases, with 7 bases between the two germline ends. The CDR3 sequence is 15 residues long. Germline-derived CDR1 and CDR2 are SGHTA and FQGTGA. Here the CDR3 DNA reads TGTGCCAGCAGCTTATACAGCGCGAACACCGGGGAGCTGTTTTTT. It translates to CASSLYSANTGELFF.

This rearrangement joins TRBV19 to TRBJ1-3; possible D gene TRBD1, 6 bases. V lost 6 bases and J 0 bases, leaving 9 bases between the germline ends. Germline CDR1 and CDR2: LNHDA and SQIVND (reference sequence). The CDR3 runs 14 residues. The CDR3 sequence: CASRKTGSGNTIYF. Here the CDR3 DNA reads TGTGCCAGTAGGAAGACAGGCTCTGGAAACACCATATATTTT.

The chain is built from TRBV19 and TRBJ2-3; D gene uncertain. The CDR3 length is 15 residues. The germline CDR1 and CDR2 sequences are LNHDA and SQIVND (reference sequence). With 6 bases removed from V and 0 bases from J, the gap between germline ends came to 13 bases. Written as DNA, the CDR3 is TGTGCCAGTAGCCCCGGAAGGATGAGCACAGATACGCAGTATTTT. Protein: CASSPGRMSTDTQYF.

The J gene is TRBJ2-1, the V gene TRBV9, with TRBD1 matching 9 bases. CDR1 is SGDLS and CDR2 is YYNGEE in the germline V gene. The CDR3 has 14 amino acids. V gave up 1 base and J gave up 6 bases; unmatched junction bases: 2. CDR3 region: CASSVRTGVNEQFF. DNA for the CDR3: TGTGCCAGCAGCGTACGGACAGGGGTCAATGAGCAGTTCTTC.

CDR3: CAWSAREGDGYTF. The DNA for the CDR3 is TGTGCCTGGAGTGCCAGAGAAGGGGATGGCTACACCTTC. This chain connects TRBV30 to TRBJ1-2; weak D call: TRBD1 (5 bases). In germline, CDR1 is GTSNPN, CDR2 SVGIG (reference sequence). The CDR3 is 13 residues long. The V end lost 1 base, the J end lost 6 bases, and 12 bases lay between the germline ends. The full variable domain, completed using reference TRBV30 and TRBJ1-2, is SQTIHQWPATLVQPVGSPLSLECTVEGTSNPNLYWYRQAAGRGLQLLFYSVGIGQISSEVPQNLSASRPQDRQFILSSKKLLLSDSGFYLCAWSAREGDGYTFGSGTRLTVV.

The chain combines TRBV6-1 with TRBJ1-2; no firm D call. CDR1 is MNHNS, CDR2 SASEGT, per germline. The CDR3 runs 13 residues. With 2 bases removed from V and 7 bases from J, the gap between germline ends came to 11 bases. The CDR3 loop is CASSESPRGGYTF. The CDR3 DNA is TGTGCCAGCAGTGAATCCCCGCGTGGTGGCTACACCTTC.

V and J are TRBV5-4 and TRBJ2-3; 12 bases map to TRBD2. Losses at the gene ends were 3 bases for V and 7 bases for J; bases not matched to a gene: 6. This CDR3 spans 15 amino acids. From germline, CDR1 is SGHNT and CDR2 YYREEE (reference sequence). CDR3 DNA: TGTGCCAGCAGCTCTGGTACTAGCGGGAGGAATACGCAGTATTTT. It is translated as CASSSGTSGRNTQYF. The full variable domain, rest sourced from reference TRBV5-4 and TRBJ2-3, is ETGVTQSPTHLIKTRGQQVTLRCSSQSGHNTVSWYQQALGQGPQFIFQYYREEENGRGNFPPRFSGLQFPNYSSELNVNALELDDSALYLCASSSGTSGRNTQYFGPGTRLTVL.

J is TRBJ2-1 and V is TRBV4-3; TRBD1 is a possible D gene (6 bases). Between the trimmed V and J ends, which lost 4 bases and 8 bases, there was a span of 18 bases. This CDR3 has 15 amino acids. Germline-derived CDR1 and CDR2 are LGHNA and YSLEER. CDR3 DNA: TGCGCCAGCAGCCTAAGGACAGCCCTGGGGGATGAGCAGTTCTTC. It encodes CASSLRTALGDEQFF.